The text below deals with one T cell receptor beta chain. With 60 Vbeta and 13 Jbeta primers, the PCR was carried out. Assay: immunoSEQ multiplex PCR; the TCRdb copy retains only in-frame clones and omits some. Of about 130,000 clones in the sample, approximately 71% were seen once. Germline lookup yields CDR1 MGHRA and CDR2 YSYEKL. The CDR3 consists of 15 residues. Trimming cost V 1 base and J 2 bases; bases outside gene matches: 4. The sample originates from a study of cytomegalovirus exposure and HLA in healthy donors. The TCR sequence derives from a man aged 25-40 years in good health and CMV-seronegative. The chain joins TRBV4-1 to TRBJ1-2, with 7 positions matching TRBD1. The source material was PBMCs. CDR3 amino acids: CASSQVGGGNYGYTF. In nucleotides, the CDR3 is TGCGCCAGCAGCCAAGTCGGAGGGGGCAACTATGGCTACACCTTC.